A selection of T cell receptor beta chains follows, all from one sample in a study of graft-versus-host responses after intestinal transplantation. Antigens for these TCRs are unknown. TCRdb's table, derived via immunoSEQ multiplex PCR, lists solely in-frame clones and lacks some. The table lists more than 100,000 clones, 85% to 95% of them singletons. The sequencing used unstimulated CD8+ T cells sorted from spleen or lymph node cells, collected before intestinal transplant. The receptor set was obtained from a human donor who received an intestinal transplant. Each CDR3 is given with its conserved first and last residue. Each record gives: V gene, J gene, clone size, D gene, CDR3 protein, CDR3 DNA. D genes are given only for firm matches. Clone size is given for some rows only: seen once, a few or many times, or a class if the clone is expanded.

v_gene: TRBV6-4; j_gene: TRBJ2-1; abundance: few; d_gene: TRBD2; CDR3aa: CASSDRLAGGNEQFF; CDR3nt: TGTGCCAGCAGTGACAGACTAGCGGGAGGGAATGAGCAGTTCTTC
v_gene: TRBV6-6; j_gene: TRBJ2-7; abundance: -; d_gene: -; CDR3aa: CASRPLGGVNEQYF; CDR3nt: TGTGCCAGCAGACCCCTCGGAGGCGTCAACGAGCAGTACTTC
v_gene: TRBV7-3; j_gene: TRBJ1-2; abundance: -; d_gene: TRBD1; CDR3aa: CASSPGQGYGYTF; CDR3nt: TGTGCCAGCAGCCCCGGACAGGGGTATGGCTACACCTTC
v_gene: TRBV16; j_gene: TRBJ1-1; abundance: -; d_gene: TRBD1; CDR3aa: CASSQTGTGLNTEAFF; CDR3nt: TGTGCCAGCAGCCAAACCGGGACAGGGCTGAACACTGAAGCTTTCTTT
v_gene: TRBV29-1; j_gene: TRBJ2-7; abundance: -; d_gene: -; CDR3aa: CSVEDGLGNYEQYF; CDR3nt: TGCAGCGTTGAAGACGGCCTCGGGAACTACGAGCAGTACTTC
v_gene: TRBV27; j_gene: TRBJ1-6; abundance: -; d_gene: -; CDR3aa: CASSNTRRPLHF; CDR3nt: TGTGCCAGCAGTAACACCCGAAGGCCCCTCCACTTT
v_gene: TRBV19; j_gene: TRBJ2-1; abundance: -; d_gene: TRBD2; CDR3aa: CASSMTSGIDEQFF; CDR3nt: TGTGCCAGTAGTATGACTAGCGGGATAGATGAGCAGTTCTTC
v_gene: TRBV5-5; j_gene: TRBJ2-1; abundance: -; d_gene: -; CDR3aa: CASSLDSPVFNEQFF; CDR3nt: TGTGCCAGCAGCTTGGACTCCCCCGTTTTCAATGAGCAGTTCTTC
v_gene: TRBV28; j_gene: TRBJ2-5; abundance: once; d_gene: TRBD2; CDR3aa: CASSPGLGETQYF; CDR3nt: TGTGCCAGCAGCCCGGGACTAGGAGAGACCCAGTACTTC
v_gene: TRBV7-8; j_gene: TRBJ1-1; abundance: -; d_gene: -; CDR3aa: CASSLIGQNTEAFF; CDR3nt: TGTGCCAGCAGCTTAATCGGACAGAACACTGAAGCTTTCTTT
v_gene: TRBV7-3; j_gene: TRBJ2-1; abundance: -; d_gene: TRBD2; CDR3aa: CASSLDSGTRSCNEQFF; CDR3nt: TGTGCCAGCAGCTTAGATAGCGGGACCCGCTCCTGCAATGAGCAGTTCTTC
v_gene: TRBV2; j_gene: TRBJ2-1; abundance: -; d_gene: TRBD2; CDR3aa: CASIGYSGRARLNNEQFF; CDR3nt: TGTGCCAGCATTGGCTATAGCGGGAGGGCGAGGCTAAACAATGAGCAGTTCTTC
v_gene: TRBV4-1; j_gene: TRBJ2-1; abundance: -; d_gene: -; CDR3aa: CASSQDKGLYNEQFF; CDR3nt: TGCGCCAGCAGCCAAGATAAGGGATTGTACAATGAGCAGTTCTTC
v_gene: TRBV25-1; j_gene: TRBJ1-1; abundance: -; d_gene: -; CDR3aa: CASSESVEGVVAFF; CDR3nt: TGTGCCAGCAGTGAGAGCGTAGAGGGGGTTGTAGCTTTCTTT
v_gene: TRBV19; j_gene: TRBJ2-7; abundance: -; d_gene: TRBD2; CDR3aa: CASGTSGSLSSEQYF; CDR3nt: TGTGCCAGTGGCACTAGCGGGAGTCTGTCGTCCGAGCAGTACTTC
v_gene: TRBV21-1; j_gene: TRBJ1-1; abundance: -; d_gene: -; CDR3aa: CASSSRDFRNTEAFF; CDR3nt: TGTGCCAGCAGCTCCCGGGATTTTAGGAACACTGAAGCTTTCTTT
v_gene: TRBV27; j_gene: TRBJ2-3; abundance: -; d_gene: TRBD2; CDR3aa: CASSLGGLDNTQYF; CDR3nt: TGTGCCAGCAGTTTAGGGGGACTAGACAATACGCAGTATTTT
v_gene: TRBV15; j_gene: TRBJ1-1; abundance: -; d_gene: -; CDR3aa: CATSRDRRLEAFF; CDR3nt: TGTGCCACCAGCAGAGATCGACGGCTTGAAGCTTTCTTT
v_gene: TRBV13; j_gene: TRBJ1-5; abundance: -; d_gene: -; CDR3aa: CASSPRGQPQHF; CDR3nt: TGTGCCAGCAGCCCACGGGGACAGCCCCAGCATTTT
v_gene: TRBV2; j_gene: TRBJ2-5; abundance: once; d_gene: -; CDR3aa: CASRLSTQYF; CDR3nt: TGTGCCAGCAGACTCTCGACCCAGTACTTC
v_gene: TRBV5-3; j_gene: TRBJ1-5; abundance: -; d_gene: -; CDR3aa: CARSLQFSNQPQHF; CDR3nt: TGTGCCAGAAGCTTACAATTTAGCAATCAGCCCCAGCATTTT
v_gene: TRBV30; j_gene: TRBJ1-1; abundance: -; d_gene: TRBD1; CDR3aa: CAWTQSDRDHTEAFF; CDR3nt: TGTGCCTGGACCCAATCGGACAGGGACCACACTGAAGCTTTCTTT
v_gene: TRBV28; j_gene: TRBJ1-2; abundance: -; d_gene: -; CDR3aa: CASSLGGDYGYTF; CDR3nt: TGTGCCAGCAGTTTAGGAGGGGACTATGGCTACACCTTC
v_gene: TRBV9; j_gene: TRBJ1-1; abundance: -; d_gene: -; CDR3aa: CASSPSGHENTEAFF; CDR3nt: TGTGCCAGCAGCCCCTCGGGGCACGAGAACACTGAAGCTTTCTTT
v_gene: TRBV30; j_gene: TRBJ1-1; abundance: -; d_gene: -; CDR3aa: CAWVQGNTEAFF; CDR3nt: TGTGCCTGGGTACAGGGGAACACTGAAGCTTTCTTT
v_gene: TRBV10-3; j_gene: TRBJ2-7; abundance: once; d_gene: TRBD2; CDR3aa: CAISTGLAGVEQYF; CDR3nt: TGTGCCATCAGTACGGGACTAGCGGGAGTCGAGCAGTACTTC
v_gene: TRBV6-4; j_gene: TRBJ2-6; abundance: -; d_gene: TRBD1; CDR3aa: CASSDGTGFFGANVLTF; CDR3nt: TGTGCCAGCAGTGACGGGACAGGGTTTTTTGGGGCCAACGTCCTGACTTTC